Listed below are T cell receptor beta chains from one sample, sequenced in a study of cytomegalovirus exposure and HLA in healthy donors. Here immunoSEQ multiplex PCR was the method, and the copy in TCRdb shows in-frame clones only, minus some. The sample contains about 110,000 clones, about four fifths of which appear only once. Material for sequencing was PBMCs. The receptor source for this set is a man younger than 45 in good health and CMV-seronegative. The CDR3 runs from the conserved cysteine through the conserved F or W. A D gene is named only where the DNA matches it firmly. Some rows mark clone size as missing; the rest say once, few, many or name a class of expanded clone.

>TRBV7-8|TRBD1|TRBJ2-7|NA
CASSLTGESNAYEQYF
TGTGCCAGCAGCTTGACAGGGGAATCGAACGCCTACGAGCAGTACTTC
>TRBV5-1|NA|TRBJ1-6|few
CASSLVQGSNSPLHF
TGCGCCAGCAGCTTGGTACAGGGAAGCAATTCACCCCTCCACTTT
>TRBV6-5|NA|TRBJ2-3|NA
CASSYSSDTQYF
TGTGCCAGCAGTTACTCGTCGGATACGCAGTATTTT
>TRBV7-2|NA|TRBJ1-3|few
CASSLAGSTSGNTIYF
TGTGCCAGCAGCTTAGCGGGCAGCACTTCTGGAAACACCATATATTTT
>TRBV10-3|NA|TRBJ2-7|NA
CAISESAESEQYF
TGTGCCATCAGTGAGTCTGCGGAATCCGAGCAGTACTTC
>TRBV4-3|NA|TRBJ2-1|NA
CASSQEPSYNEQFF
TGCGCCAGCAGCCAAGAACCTAGTTACAATGAGCAGTTCTTC
>TRBV9|TRBD2|TRBJ2-3|NA
CASSARTSGNTDTQYF
TGTGCCAGCAGCGCCCGGACTAGCGGGAACACAGATACGCAGTATTTT
>TRBV6-1|TRBD2|TRBJ2-7|few
CASSVRGGGSYEQYF
TGTGCCAGCAGTGTTCGGGGGGGCGGCTCCTACGAGCAGTACTTC
>TRBV18|TRBD2|TRBJ2-5|NA
CASSPLTSGRASETQYF
TGTGCCAGCTCACCACTGACTAGCGGGAGGGCCTCGGAGACCCAGTACTTC
>TRBV2|TRBD1|TRBJ1-6|once
CASSGTLQGEYNSPLHF
TGTGCCAGCAGCGGCACCCTACAGGGGGAATATAATTCACCCCTCCACTTT
>TRBV6-4|TRBD2|TRBJ2-2|NA
CASSPGLVNTGELFF
TGTGCCAGCAGCCCCGGACTAGTAAACACCGGGGAGCTGTTTTTT
>TRBV6-1|NA|TRBJ1-1|NA
CASSEERFTEAFF
TGTGCCAGCAGTGAAGAGAGGTTCACTGAAGCTTTCTTT
>TRBV6-5|NA|TRBJ1-1|NA
CASSYSSGDTEAFF
TGTGCCAGCAGTTACTCGAGCGGGGACACTGAAGCTTTCTTT
>TRBV5-1|NA|TRBJ2-7|NA
CASSFRDNSYEQYF
TGCGCCAGCAGCTTCAGGGACAACTCCTACGAGCAGTACTTC
>TRBV5-1|NA|TRBJ2-7|few
CASSLARDSYEQYF
TGCGCCAGCAGCTTGGCCCGGGACTCCTACGAGCAGTACTTC
>TRBV29-1|TRBD1|TRBJ1-2|NA
CSVLDRGFYGYTF
TGCAGCGTCCTTGACAGGGGATTTTATGGCTACACCTTC
>TRBV12-1|NA|TRBJ1-1|NA
CASSQWGGAEAFF
TGTGCCAGCAGCCAGTGGGGGGGCGCTGAAGCTTTCTTT
>TRBV19|TRBD1|TRBJ2-7|once
CASRRDRGAYEQYF
TGTGCCAGTAGACGGGACAGGGGGGCCTACGAGCAGTACTTC
>TRBV10-1|NA|TRBJ2-3|once
CASSDSARGDTQYF
TGCGCCAGCAGTGACTCCGCGCGAGGAGATACGCAGTATTTT
>TRBV28|NA|TRBJ2-1|NA
CASSLARDYNEQFF
TGTGCCAGCAGTTTGGCCAGGGACTACAATGAGCAGTTCTTC
>TRBV29-1|TRBD1|TRBJ1-5|NA
CSVGTGTGDQPQHF
TGCAGCGTGGGGACCGGGACAGGGGATCAGCCCCAGCATTTT
>TRBV7-9|TRBD1|TRBJ1-4|NA
CAGDRGGEKLFF
TGTGCCGGTGACAGGGGGGGTGAAAAACTGTTTTTT
>TRBV5-4|NA|TRBJ1-1|NA
CASSLWDSWSTEAFF
TGTGCCAGCAGCCTGTGGGACTCATGGTCCACTGAAGCTTTCTTT
>TRBV9|TRBD2|TRBJ2-1|NA
CASSKTSNSNIEQFF
TGTGCCAGCAGCAAGACTAGCAACTCCAACATTGAGCAGTTCTTC
>TRBV2|NA|TRBJ2-7|NA
CASTPGTYEQYF
TGTGCCAGCACCCCAGGTACCTACGAGCAGTACTTC
>TRBV6-5|NA|TRBJ2-1|NA
CASSYAGTGYNEQFF
TGTGCCAGCAGTTATGCCGGTACAGGGTACAATGAGCAGTTCTTC
>TRBV6-6|TRBD2|TRBJ2-1|NA
CASSYSLASSYNEQFF
TGTGCCAGCAGTTACTCACTAGCGTCCTCCTACAATGAGCAGTTCTTC
>TRBV7-9|TRBD2|TRBJ2-7|NA
CASSPRLAGAYEQYF
TGTGCCAGCAGCCCGAGACTAGCGGGGGCCTACGAGCAGTACTTC
>TRBV4-3|NA|TRBJ2-7|NA
CASSQAGAATYEQYF
TGCGCCAGCAGCCAAGCAGGCGCCGCCACCTACGAGCAGTACTTC
>TRBV19|NA|TRBJ2-3|few
CASSVLQGFATDTQYF
TGTGCCAGTAGTGTACTACAGGGATTCGCGACAGATACGCAGTATTTT
>TRBV7-2|NA|TRBJ2-7|NA
CASSEGDAEQYF
TGTGCCAGCAGTGAGGGGGACGCCGAGCAGTACTTC
>TRBV7-9|TRBD2|TRBJ2-7|once
CASRPTSGGTPNSSYEQYF
TGTGCCAGCAGGCCCACTAGCGGGGGGACGCCTAACAGCTCCTACGAGCAGTACTTC
>TRBV15|NA|TRBJ2-7|few
CATSRRQNYEQYF
TGTGCCACCAGCAGAAGACAGAACTACGAGCAGTACTTC
>TRBV7-2|TRBD1|TRBJ1-6|NA
CASSTDRAPSPLHF
TGTGCCAGCAGCACAGACAGGGCCCCGTCACCCCTCCACTTT
>TRBV25-1|TRBD2|TRBJ2-2|few
CASSKTSGGASGELFF
TGTGCCAGCAGTAAAACTAGCGGGGGGGCATCCGGGGAGCTGTTTTTT
>TRBV19|TRBD1|TRBJ1-5|once
CASRRGVTGVNQPQHF
TGTGCCAGTAGGAGGGGAGTGACAGGGGTAAATCAGCCCCAGCATTTT
>TRBV19|NA|TRBJ2-7|NA
CASSNGPGLPSYEQYF
TGTGCCAGTAGTAACGGACCGGGACTCCCGTCCTACGAGCAGTACTTC
>TRBV9|NA|TRBJ1-2|NA
CASSTGPSANYGYTF
TGTGCCAGCAGCACAGGGCCTAGTGCTAACTATGGCTACACCTTC
>TRBV7-9|TRBD2|TRBJ2-7|NA
CASSARTSGAYEQYF
TGTGCCAGCAGCGCGCGGACTAGCGGGGCCTACGAGCAGTACTTC
>TRBV7-9|TRBD1|TRBJ1-4|few
CASSSTGKKLFF
TGTGCCAGCAGCTCGACAGGGAAAAAACTGTTTTTT
>TRBV10-3|TRBD1|TRBJ2-7|NA
CAISEKGTGGYEQYF
TGTGCCATCAGCGAAAAGGGGACAGGGGGATACGAGCAGTACTTC
>TRBV5-4|TRBD1|TRBJ1-2|NA
CASSSTGGDGYTF
TGTGCCAGCAGCTCGACAGGGGGAGACGGCTACACCTTC
>TRBV5-1|NA|TRBJ2-5|NA
CASSLASSGQETQYF
TGCGCCAGCAGCTTGGCCAGCAGCGGACAAGAGACCCAGTACTTC
>TRBV11-2|NA|TRBJ2-3|few
CASSLAFTDTQYF
TGTGCCAGCAGCTTAGCGTTCACAGATACGCAGTATTTT
>TRBV19|NA|TRBJ2-3|once
CASSSGAADTQYF
TGTGCCAGTAGTTCAGGGGCCGCTGATACGCAGTATTTT
>TRBV27|TRBD2|TRBJ2-5|NA
CASSSHIAGAGETQYF
TGTGCCAGCAGTTCACATATAGCGGGAGCGGGAGAGACCCAGTACTTC
>TRBV30|NA|TRBJ1-2|NA
CAWSPQVAGTGYGYTF
TGTGCCTGGAGTCCCCAGGTGGCCGGGACTGGCTATGGCTACACCTTC